Sequencing of this TCR beta chain was carried out in a study of tumor-infiltrating lymphocytes in primary liver carcinoma. The overall study: These patients were men and women whose ages were 30 to 69 years. Per sample, productive TCRbeta reads numbered roughly 3.5 to 8 million, similar across tissue types.

Both blood RNA, taken from unsorted whole blood, and germline DNA were extracted. The authors made TCR beta cDNA from 500 ng total RNA with a constant-region primer. ARM-PCR, slightly modified, supplied the TCR beta libraries through three nested multiplex PCR rounds. TCRdb called the multiplex PCR reads again in MiXCR, with one record for every CDR3 protein. The table lists approximately 300,000 distinct CDR3 sequences, more than 55% of them singletons. Sequencing input: peripheral blood. This TCR was recovered from a man in his forties with primary liver carcinoma and hepatitis B virus infection.

The CDR3 region has the DNA TGTGCCACTACTTCCGGGACAGAGACATACGAGCAGTACTTC. Protein product: CATTSGTETYEQYF. V and J are TRBV10-3 and TRBJ2-7, with 7 nucleotides matching TRBD1. Germline loops: CDR1 ENHRY, CDR2 SYGVKD. The CDR3 extends over 14 amino acids. The J segment lost 4 bases and the V segment lost 10 bases, leaving 13 bases of the junction unmatched.